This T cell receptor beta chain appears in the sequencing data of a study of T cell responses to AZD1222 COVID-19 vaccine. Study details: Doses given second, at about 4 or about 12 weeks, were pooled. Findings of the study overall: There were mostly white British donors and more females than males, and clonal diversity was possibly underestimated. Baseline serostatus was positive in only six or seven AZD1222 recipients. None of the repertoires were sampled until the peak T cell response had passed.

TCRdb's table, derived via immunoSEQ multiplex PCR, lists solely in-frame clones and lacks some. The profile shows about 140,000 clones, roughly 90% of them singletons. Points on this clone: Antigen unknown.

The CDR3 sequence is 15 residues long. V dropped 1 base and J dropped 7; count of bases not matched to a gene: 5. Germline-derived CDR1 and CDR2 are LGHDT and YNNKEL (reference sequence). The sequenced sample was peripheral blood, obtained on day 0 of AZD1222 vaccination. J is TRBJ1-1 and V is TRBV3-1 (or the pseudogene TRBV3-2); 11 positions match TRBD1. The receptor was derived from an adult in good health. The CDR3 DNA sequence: TGTGCCAGCAGCCAAGGAGGACAGGGGGCGGTTGAAGCTTTCTTT. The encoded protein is CASSQGGQGAVEAFF.